The sequence of this TCR beta chain was determined in a study of OX40 agonist ivuxolimab in advanced cancers. Study-wide results and limits: Average numbers of expanded clones were greater in CD8+ T cells than in CD4+. The CD4+ and CD8+ T cells in the blood had expanded clonally by week 6 at 0.1 to 3.0 mg/kg.

As to this clone: Its target is unknown.

The assay was immunoSEQ multiplex PCR, and TCRdb's table has in-frame clones only and misses some. This sample yields about 60,000 clones, of which about 90% are seen a single time; 4% to 5% belongs to the top ten. Germline CDR1 SGHAT, CDR2 FQDESV (reference sequence). The CDR3 runs to 12 residues. V and J are TRBV11-1 and TRBJ2-7; D may match TRBD1 or TRBD2 (7 bases each). The clonotype was recovered from an adult with an advanced solid tumor such as melanoma, head and neck, liver or kidney cancer. Here the sequenced sample was CD4+ or CD8+ T cells sorted from blood, taken in a trial of the OX40 agonist ivuxolimab. Written as DNA, the CDR3 is TGTGCCAGCAGCGAGAAAGGGAGGGGGCTGCACGTC. Translated, it gives CASSEKGRGLHV.